These T cell receptor beta chains were read from a single sample in a study of identical twins. TCRdb redid the calling of the 5' RACE reads with MiXCR, one entry per CDR3 protein. The sample includes roughly 220,000 distinct CDR3 sequences, under 8.5% seen only once; the top ten take approximately 15%. These data also formed part of another study, on T cells expressing NK-cell markers.

Sequenced material: CD8+ T cells sorted from blood. The receptors come from a woman in her late teens or twenties in good health. Each CDR3 is given with its conserved first and last residue. The order of the fields is clone size, V gene, D gene, J gene, CDR3 protein, CDR3 DNA. D genes are given only for firm matches. Size values are once, few and many counts, or a class for expanded clones, and some rows have none.

size: few
V: TRBV7-2
D: .
J: TRBJ2-1
CDR3: CASSPQSQNEQFF
DNA: TGTGCCAGCAGCCCCCAGTCCCAGAATGAGCAGTTCTTC

size: few
V: TRBV6-5
D: .
J: TRBJ2-1
CDR3: CASSYSGAGVYNEQFF
DNA: TGTGCCAGCAGTTACTCGGGGGCCGGGGTATACAATGAGCAGTTCTTC

size: many
V: TRBV6-5
D: .
J: TRBJ1-2
CDR3: CASRTVNYGYTF
DNA: TGTGCCAGCAGGACGGTCAACTATGGCTACACCTTC

size: many
V: TRBV3-1
D: TRBD1
J: TRBJ2-7
CDR3: CASSPTGFGYEQYF
DNA: TGTGCCAGCAGTCCGACAGGGTTTGGCTACGAGCAGTACTTC

size: .
V: TRBV20-1
D: .
J: TRBJ2-5
CDR3: CSAKGWDPTGTQYF
DNA: TGCAGTGCCAAGGGGTGGGACCCGACGGGGACCCAGTACTTC

size: many
V: TRBV5-5
D: .
J: TRBJ2-5
CDR3: CASSVDSLETQYF
DNA: TGTGCCAGCAGCGTGGACTCTTTAGAGACCCAGTACTTC

size: .
V: TRBV27
D: TRBD1
J: TRBJ1-6
CDR3: CASSSDRGEPLHF
DNA: TGTGCCAGCAGTTCAGACAGGGGCGAACCCCTCCACTTT

size: few
V: TRBV20-1
D: TRBD2
J: TRBJ2-3
CDR3: CSARDLAEPTDTQYF
DNA: TGCAGTGCTAGAGATCTAGCGGAGCCCACAGATACGCAGTATTTT

size: .
V: TRBV5-1
D: .
J: TRBJ1-2
CDR3: CASSLLTGFTKIGYTF
DNA: TGCGCCAGCAGCCTACTAACAGGATTCACCAAGATTGGCTACACCTTC

size: many
V: TRBV10-3
D: .
J: TRBJ1-2
CDR3: CAISELDRTNYGYTF
DNA: TGTGCCATCAGTGAACTGGACAGAACTAACTATGGCTACACCTTC

size: many
V: TRBV29-1
D: .
J: TRBJ1-2
CDR3: CSVTTQRTASNYGYTF
DNA: TGCAGCGTTACAACACAACGGACAGCCTCTAACTATGGCTACACCTTC

size: .
V: TRBV11-2
D: TRBD2
J: TRBJ2-1
CDR3: CASSIGTSGRATYNEQFF
DNA: TGTGCCAGCAGCATAGGGACTAGCGGGAGGGCCACCTACAATGAGCAGTTCTTC

size: .
V: TRBV7-3
D: .
J: TRBJ2-5
CDR3: CASSSGLEETQYF
DNA: TGTGCCAGCAGCTCTGGACTGGAAGAGACCCAGTACTTC

size: .
V: TRBV14
D: TRBD2
J: TRBJ2-3
CDR3: CASSPVAGVLTDTQYF
DNA: TGTGCCAGCAGCCCCGTAGCGGGAGTACTGACAGATACGCAGTATTTT

size: .
V: TRBV18
D: .
J: TRBJ2-7
CDR3: CASSPDFDYEQYF
DNA: TGTGCCAGCTCCCCCGATTTTGACTACGAGCAGTACTTC

size: .
V: TRBV15
D: .
J: TRBJ2-7
CDR3: CATSPSSGSSYEQYF
DNA: TGTGCCACCAGTCCCTCCTCAGGGAGCTCCTACGAGCAGTACTTC

size: .
V: TRBV7-6
D: .
J: TRBJ1-5
CDR3: CASSLSRVSPQHF
DNA: TGTGCCAGCAGCTTATCCCGGGTCTCGCCCCAGCATTTT

size: .
V: TRBV12-3/TRBV12-4
D: .
J: TRBJ1-2
CDR3: CASSLTDGYTF
DNA: TGTGCCAGCAGTTTAACAGATGGCTACACCTTC

size: .
V: TRBV11-3
D: .
J: TRBJ2-3
CDR3: CASSSQNGGTQYF
DNA: TGTGCCAGCAGCTCGCAAAATGGTGGTACGCAGTATTTT

size: .
V: TRBV6-6
D: .
J: TRBJ2-3
CDR3: CASRYSDTQYF
DNA: TGTGCCAGCAGGTACTCCGATACGCAGTATTTT

size: many
V: TRBV12-3/TRBV12-4
D: TRBD2
J: TRBJ2-1
CDR3: CASSPLGGPSYNEQFF
DNA: TGTGCCAGCAGTCCTCTGGGAGGGCCCTCCTACAATGAGCAGTTCTTC

size: .
V: TRBV9
D: TRBD2
J: TRBJ2-3
CDR3: CASNSGGGGDTQYF
DNA: TGTGCCAGCAATAGCGGGGGGGGTGGAGATACGCAGTATTTT

size: .
V: TRBV7-9
D: .
J: TRBJ1-4
CDR3: CASSLGLNEKLFF
DNA: TGTGCCAGCAGCCTCGGCCTGAATGAAAAACTGTTTTTT

size: few
V: TRBV12-3/TRBV12-4
D: TRBD1
J: TRBJ1-2
CDR3: CASRLQGVGYGYTF
DNA: TGTGCCAGCAGACTACAGGGGGTTGGCTATGGCTACACCTTC

size: .
V: TRBV27
D: TRBD1
J: TRBJ2-1
CDR3: CASTSGTGGYNEQFF
DNA: TGTGCCAGCACATCCGGGACAGGGGGCTACAATGAGCAGTTCTTC

size: .
V: TRBV10-2
D: TRBD2
J: TRBJ2-7
CDR3: CASSEVSGSNEQYF
DNA: TGCGCCAGCAGTGAGGTTAGCGGGAGTAACGAGCAGTACTTC

size: .
V: TRBV3-1
D: .
J: TRBJ2-1
CDR3: CASSPVTVGDEQFF
DNA: TGTGCCAGCAGCCCTGTGACGGTGGGGGATGAGCAGTTCTTC

size: few
V: TRBV20-1
D: .
J: TRBJ2-3
CDR3: CSSPTGSTDTQYF
DNA: TGCAGTTCTCCCACAGGGAGCACAGATACGCAGTATTTT

size: few
V: TRBV12-3/TRBV12-4
D: .
J: TRBJ1-2
CDR3: CASSLSRVGYTF
DNA: TGTGCCAGCAGTTTGAGTCGTGTTGGCTACACCTTC

size: few
V: TRBV13
D: .
J: TRBJ1-2
CDR3: CASSFPSSGPNYGYTF
DNA: TGTGCCAGCAGCTTCCCCTCCTCGGGGCCTAACTATGGCTACACCTTC

size: many
V: TRBV29-1
D: TRBD2
J: TRBJ2-3
CDR3: CSVGSGTSGRWDTQYF
DNA: TGCAGCGTTGGGTCCGGGACTAGCGGGAGGTGGGATACGCAGTATTTT

size: many
V: TRBV7-8
D: .
J: TRBJ1-5
CDR3: CASSLVSGPNQPQHF
DNA: TGTGCCAGCAGCTTAGTGTCAGGGCCGAATCAGCCCCAGCATTTT

size: .
V: TRBV7-9
D: .
J: TRBJ2-3
CDR3: CASSLDHTDTQYF
DNA: TGTGCCAGCAGCTTAGACCACACAGATACGCAGTATTTT

size: .
V: TRBV6-2/TRBV6-3
D: .
J: TRBJ2-1
CDR3: CASSYGGAPNEQFF
DNA: TGTGCCAGCAGTTACGGGGGGGCGCCCAATGAGCAGTTCTTC

size: .
V: TRBV7-9
D: .
J: TRBJ1-5
CDR3: CASSLAGVGRDQPQHF
DNA: TGTGCCAGCAGCTTAGCCGGGGTGGGGCGGGATCAGCCCCAGCATTTT

size: many
V: TRBV9
D: TRBD2
J: TRBJ2-3
CDR3: CASSVLAGGTDTQYF
DNA: TGTGCCAGCAGCGTACTAGCGGGGGGCACAGATACGCAGTATTTT

size: .
V: TRBV9
D: .
J: TRBJ2-1
CDR3: CASGIAVEGSLSYNEQFF
DNA: TGTGCCAGCGGAATTGCGGTGGAGGGGTCTCTGTCCTACAATGAGCAGTTCTTC

size: many
V: TRBV12-3/TRBV12-4
D: .
J: TRBJ2-3
CDR3: CASSPTGRADTQYF
DNA: TGTGCCAGCAGTCCAACCGGGAGAGCAGATACGCAGTATTTT

size: .
V: TRBV6-2/TRBV6-3
D: .
J: TRBJ2-1
CDR3: CASSYGASTNEQFF
DNA: TGTGCCAGCAGTTACGGGGCTAGTACGAATGAGCAGTTCTTC

size: few
V: TRBV11-2
D: .
J: TRBJ1-5
CDR3: CASSLGEGSQPQHF
DNA: TGTGCCAGCAGCTTAGGAGAGGGCTCTCAGCCCCAGCATTTT

size: many
V: TRBV6-1
D: TRBD2
J: TRBJ2-3
CDR3: CASSRLAGVRDTQYF
DNA: TGTGCCAGCAGCAGACTAGCGGGAGTCAGGGATACGCAGTATTTT

size: many
V: TRBV13
D: TRBD1
J: TRBJ2-2
CDR3: CASSPRPGQANTGELFF
DNA: TGTGCCAGCAGCCCAAGGCCGGGACAGGCAAACACCGGGGAGCTGTTTTTT

size: many
V: TRBV12-3/TRBV12-4
D: .
J: TRBJ2-1
CDR3: CASSSWRSRESEQFF
DNA: TGTGCCAGCAGTTCTTGGCGGTCACGGGAAAGTGAGCAGTTCTTC

size: few
V: TRBV20-1
D: TRBD1
J: TRBJ1-5
CDR3: CSAGTGRGNQPQHF
DNA: TGCAGTGCTGGGACAGGGCGCGGCAATCAGCCCCAGCATTTT

size: .
V: TRBV4-3
D: .
J: TRBJ2-1
CDR3: CASSQDGSFQQFF
DNA: TGCGCCAGCAGCCAAGACGGGAGCTTTCAGCAGTTCTTC

size: many
V: TRBV7-9
D: .
J: TRBJ2-3
CDR3: CASSLYGTGSTDTQYF
DNA: TGTGCCAGCAGCTTATACGGGACTGGAAGCACAGATACGCAGTATTTT

size: few
V: TRBV5-6
D: TRBD2
J: TRBJ2-7
CDR3: CASSLAGTSFGEQYF
DNA: TGTGCCAGCAGCTTGGCCGGGACTAGTTTCGGCGAGCAGTACTTC

size: many
V: TRBV15
D: .
J: TRBJ2-3
CDR3: CATSGHRDTQYF
DNA: TGTGCCACCAGTGGACACAGGGACACGCAGTATTTT

size: many
V: TRBV27
D: .
J: TRBJ2-1
CDR3: CASSGVNNEQFF
DNA: TGTGCCAGCAGCGGGGTCAACAATGAGCAGTTCTTC

size: many
V: TRBV12-3/TRBV12-4
D: .
J: TRBJ1-1
CDR3: CASSLGQGTPNTEAFF
DNA: TGTGCCAGCAGTTTAGGGCAGGGTACCCCGAACACTGAAGCTTTCTTT

size: .
V: TRBV13
D: .
J: TRBJ2-7
CDR3: CASSITADGSSYEQYF
DNA: TGTGCCAGCAGTATTACGGCGGACGGAAGCTCCTACGAGCAGTACTTC

size: few
V: TRBV7-9
D: .
J: TRBJ2-7
CDR3: CASSPSMGERVYEQYF
DNA: TGTGCCAGCAGCCCGTCCATGGGGGAAAGAGTCTACGAGCAGTACTTC

size: few
V: TRBV19
D: TRBD1
J: TRBJ2-7
CDR3: CASSLDRGLREQYF
DNA: TGTGCCAGTAGTCTCGACAGGGGCTTGCGCGAGCAGTACTTC

size: few
V: TRBV5-6
D: .
J: TRBJ2-5
CDR3: CASSLKSGEWETQYF
DNA: TGTGCCAGCAGCTTGAAAAGTGGAGAATGGGAGACCCAGTACTTC

size: .
V: TRBV6-2/TRBV6-3
D: .
J: TRBJ1-5
CDR3: CASSYSGPSNQPQHF
DNA: TGTGCCAGCAGTTACTCGGGCCCTAGCAATCAGCCCCAGCATTTT

size: few
V: TRBV6-5
D: .
J: TRBJ2-5
CDR3: CATLAVETQYF
DNA: TGTGCCACCCTAGCTGTAGAGACCCAGTACTTC

size: .
V: TRBV7-6
D: .
J: TRBJ2-1
CDR3: CASSLAGPTGDEQFF
DNA: TGTGCCAGCAGCCTCGCCGGGCCTACGGGCGATGAGCAGTTCTTC

size: .
V: TRBV5-1
D: TRBD1
J: TRBJ1-1
CDR3: CASSLRPQDDRAVAFF
DNA: TGCGCCAGCAGCTTGCGCCCCCAGGATGACAGGGCAGTAGCTTTCTTT

size: many
V: TRBV15
D: .
J: TRBJ2-1
CDR3: CATSTYRDHNEQFF
DNA: TGTGCCACCAGCACCTATAGGGACCACAATGAGCAGTTCTTC

size: .
V: TRBV3-1
D: TRBD2
J: TRBJ2-1
CDR3: CASSQGAGGPGEQFF
DNA: TGTGCCAGCAGCCAGGGAGCGGGAGGGCCTGGTGAGCAGTTCTTC